This record looks at one T cell receptor beta chain sequence and its context. Participants, about 18 to 89 years old, spanned 25 or so US areas. Categorization into cohorts depended on clinical history that participants reported. In the authors' methods: Estimated nucleated cell counts came from reference gene primer amplification. Method: immunoSEQ multiplex PCR; TCRdb's copy keeps in-frame clones and lacks some. The V and J calls and clone size come from that table; D and trimming were worked out from the DNA. The table records roughly 360,000 clones, about 87% of them present only once. V shed 5 bases, J shed 11 bases, and the junction held 9 bases outside the gene matches. The germline CDR1 and CDR2 sequences are SGHVS and FNYEAQ. The CDR3 extends over 14 amino acids. This entry is derived from a study of blood T cell repertoires in COVID-19.

The chain has TRBV7-6 and TRBJ1-4; 9 bases are a match to TRBD1. This clonotype originated in a man younger than 40 who had recovered from COVID-19. Sequenced input: PBMCs or T cells enriched from blood (not recorded which). The CDR3 region has the DNA TGTGCCAGCAGCCCAGGGACAGGGTCGGGTAAACTGTTTTTT. This encodes CASSPGTGSGKLFF.